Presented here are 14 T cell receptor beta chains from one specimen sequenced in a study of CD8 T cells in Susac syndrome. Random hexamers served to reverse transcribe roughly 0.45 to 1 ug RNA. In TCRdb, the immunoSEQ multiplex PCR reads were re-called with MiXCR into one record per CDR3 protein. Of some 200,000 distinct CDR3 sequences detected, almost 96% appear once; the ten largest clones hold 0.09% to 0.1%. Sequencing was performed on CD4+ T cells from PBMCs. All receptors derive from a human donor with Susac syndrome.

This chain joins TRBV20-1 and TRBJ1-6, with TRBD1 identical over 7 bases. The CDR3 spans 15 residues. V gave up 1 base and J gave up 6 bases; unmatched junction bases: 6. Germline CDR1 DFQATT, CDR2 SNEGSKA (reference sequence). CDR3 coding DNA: TGCAGTGCTAGAGGCTGGGGACAGCTTAATTCACCCCTCCACTTT. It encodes CSARGWGQLNSPLHF.

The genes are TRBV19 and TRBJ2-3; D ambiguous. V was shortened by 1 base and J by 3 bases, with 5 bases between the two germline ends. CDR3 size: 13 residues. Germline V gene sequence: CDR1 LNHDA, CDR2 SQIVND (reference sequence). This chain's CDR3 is CASSIGGTDTQYF. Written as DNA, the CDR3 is TGTGCCAGTAGTATAGGTGGGACAGATACGCAGTATTTT.

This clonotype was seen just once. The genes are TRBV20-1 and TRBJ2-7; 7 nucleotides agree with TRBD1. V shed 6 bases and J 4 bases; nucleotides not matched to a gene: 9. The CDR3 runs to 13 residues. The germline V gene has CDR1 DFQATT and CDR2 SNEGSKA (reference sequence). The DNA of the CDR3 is TGCAGTGCCAAGACAGGGAACCAGTACGAGCAGTACTTC. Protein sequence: CSAKTGNQYEQYF.

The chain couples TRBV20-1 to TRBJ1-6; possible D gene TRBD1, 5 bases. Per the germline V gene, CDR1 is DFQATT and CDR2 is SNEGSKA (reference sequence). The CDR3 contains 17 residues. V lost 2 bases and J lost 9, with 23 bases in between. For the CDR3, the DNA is TGCAGTGCTAGAACTTTACTGGCTGGGGCCGAGCCTTCACCCCTCCACTTT. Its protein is CSARTLLAGAEPSPLHF.

The CDR3 DNA reads as TGTGCCAGCAGCGTAGAAGGCAGGGGGCCCTCTGGGGCCAACGTCCTGACTTTC. Encoded protein: CASSVEGRGPSGANVLTF. The chain links TRBV9 to TRBJ2-6; TRBD1 matches at 8 bases. The V and J ends lost 0 bases and 0 bases, in that order; junction bases with no gene match: 5. The CDR3 is made up of 18 amino acids. Per the germline V gene, CDR1 is SGDLS and CDR2 is YYNGEE.

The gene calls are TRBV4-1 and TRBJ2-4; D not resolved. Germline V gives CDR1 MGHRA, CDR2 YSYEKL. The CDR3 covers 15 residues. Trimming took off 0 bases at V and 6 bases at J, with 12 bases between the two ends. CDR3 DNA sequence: TGCGCCAGCAGCCAAGACGACCCGAATCTAAACATTCAGTACTTC. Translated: CASSQDDPNLNIQYF.

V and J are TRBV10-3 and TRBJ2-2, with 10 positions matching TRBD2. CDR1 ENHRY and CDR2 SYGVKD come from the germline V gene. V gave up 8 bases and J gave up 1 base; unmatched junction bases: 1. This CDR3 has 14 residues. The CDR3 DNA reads TGTGCCATCCGGACTAGCGGGAACACCGGGGAGCTGTTTTTT. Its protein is CAIRTSGNTGELFF.

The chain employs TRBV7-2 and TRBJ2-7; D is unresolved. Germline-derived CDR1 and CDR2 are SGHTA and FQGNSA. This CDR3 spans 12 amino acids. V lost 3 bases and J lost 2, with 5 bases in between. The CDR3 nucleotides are TGTGCCAGCAGCTTCCAACCCTACGAGCAGTACTTC. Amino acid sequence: CASSFQPYEQYF. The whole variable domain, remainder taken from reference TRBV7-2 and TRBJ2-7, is GAGVSQSPSNKVTEKGKDVELRCDPISGHTALYWYRQSLGQGLEFLIYFQGNSAPDKSGLPSDRFSAERTGGSVSTLTIQRTQQEDSAVYLCASSFQPYEQYFGPGTRLTVT.

This chain's CDR3 is CASSLEWGADTGELFF. CDR3 nucleotide sequence: TGCGCCAGCAGCCTGGAATGGGGGGCGGACACCGGGGAGCTGTTTTTT. This rearrangement joins TRBV4-1 to TRBJ2-2, with D perhaps given as TRBD1 or TRBD2 (6 bases each). The CDR3 consists of 16 residues. Germline V gene sequence: CDR1 MGHRA, CDR2 YSYEKL. Trimming took 4 bases from V and 3 from J, leaving 15 bases between them.

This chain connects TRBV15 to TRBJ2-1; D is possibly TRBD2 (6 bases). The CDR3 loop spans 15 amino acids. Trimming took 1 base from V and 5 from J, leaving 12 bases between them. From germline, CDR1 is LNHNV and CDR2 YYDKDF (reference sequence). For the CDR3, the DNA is TGTGCCACCAGCAGAGGGGGGGTCAGCCACAATGAGCAGTTCTTC. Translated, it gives CATSRGGVSHNEQFF.

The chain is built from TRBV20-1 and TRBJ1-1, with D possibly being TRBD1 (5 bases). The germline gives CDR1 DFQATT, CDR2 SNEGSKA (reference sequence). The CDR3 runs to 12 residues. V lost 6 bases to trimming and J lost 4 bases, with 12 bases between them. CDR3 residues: CSARRGGTEAFF. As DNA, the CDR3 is TGCAGTGCCCGCCGGGGGGGCACTGAAGCTTTCTTT.

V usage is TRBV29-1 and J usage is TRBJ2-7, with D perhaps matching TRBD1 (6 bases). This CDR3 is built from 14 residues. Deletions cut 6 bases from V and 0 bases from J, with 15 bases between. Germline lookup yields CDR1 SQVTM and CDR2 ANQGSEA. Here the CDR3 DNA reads TGCAGCGTCAGTGACAGGACCAACTCCTACGAGCAGTACTTC. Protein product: CSVSDRTNSYEQYF.

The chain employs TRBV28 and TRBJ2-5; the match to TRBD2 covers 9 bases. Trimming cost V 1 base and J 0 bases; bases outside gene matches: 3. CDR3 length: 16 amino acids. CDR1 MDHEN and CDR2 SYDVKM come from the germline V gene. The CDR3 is CASSLSSGGYQETQYF. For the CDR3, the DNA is TGTGCCAGCAGTTTATCGAGCGGGGGGTACCAAGAGACCCAGTACTTC.

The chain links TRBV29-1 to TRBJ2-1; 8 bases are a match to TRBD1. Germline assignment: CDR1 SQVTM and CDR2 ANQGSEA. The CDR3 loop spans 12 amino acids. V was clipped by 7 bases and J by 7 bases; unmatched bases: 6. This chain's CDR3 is CSARTGPNEQFF. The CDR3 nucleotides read TGCAGCGCTCGGACAGGGCCGAATGAGCAGTTCTTC.